This T cell receptor beta chain derives from a study of CD8+ T cells in alopecia areata. This CDR3 is built from 15 residues. The ends lost 5 bases at V and 11 bases at J; junction bases unmatched: 12. Germline CDR1 reads SGHTA; CDR2 reads FQGNSA. Extracted RNA was reverse transcribed, and the resulting cDNA served as sequencing template. Libraries were prepared by immunoSEQ multiplex PCR; TCRdb keeps only in-frame clonotypes and omits some of them. The table has about 180,000 clones, approximately 62% seen once. This clone appeared a few times. This chain uses TRBV7-2 with TRBJ2-5; 12 nucleotides agree with TRBD2. The clonotype comes from a human donor with alopecia areata. Sequenced material: CD4+ T cells sorted from blood, taken at week 0. This CDR3 reads CASSPSRTSGGRQYF. The CDR3 DNA sequence: TGTGCCAGCAGCCCATCCCGAACTAGCGGGGGGAGACAGTACTTC.